Below, 24 T cell receptor beta chains from the same sample are listed, as sequenced in a study of CD8 T cells in ankylosing spondylitis. TCRdb re-analysed the 5' RACE reads in MiXCR, keeping a single row per CDR3 protein. The sample carries around 770,000 distinct CDR3 sequences, under 20% recorded once. Their recognized antigens are unknown. General observations from the study: Made up of fewer than ten highly homologous variants, a TCR beta motif appeared characteristic of ankylosing spondylitis blood.

Input material: blood, either unsorted or a sorted T cell fraction (not recorded which). The receptors originated from a male donor with ankylosing spondylitis.

The V call is TRBV3-1, the J call TRBJ1-6, with D uncertain. This CDR3 has 17 amino acids. Trimming removed 4 bases from V and 0 bases from J, with 13 bases in between. CDR1 is LGHDT and CDR2 is YNNKEL in the germline V gene (reference sequence). CDR3 sequence (DNA): TGTGCCAGCAGCCCCCGTACGCCTTACTCCTATAATTCACCCCTCCACTTT. Protein: CASSPRTPYSYNSPLHF.

This clonotype has only a few counts. The V gene is TRBV20-1, the J gene TRBJ1-2, with a weak D call TRBD1 (5 bases). Germline V CDR1 and CDR2: DFQATT, SNEGSKA (reference sequence). The CDR3 runs to 12 residues. V dropped 4 bases and J dropped 4 bases, with 10 bases sitting between them. CDR3 loop: CSATQGSYGYTF. The DNA for the CDR3 is TGCAGTGCTACCCAGGGTTCCTATGGCTACACCTTC.

This clonotype was seen a handful of times. V and J are TRBV10-2 and TRBJ1-5, with 8 bases identical to TRBD1. Trimming at V came to 3 bases and at J to 4 bases, leaving 5 bases not matched to a gene. Germline CDR1 reads WSHSY; CDR2 reads SAAADI. This CDR3 comprises 15 residues. The CDR3 loop is CASSEWTGINQPQHF. Written as DNA, the CDR3 is TGCGCCAGCAGTGAATGGACAGGGATAAATCAGCCCCAGCATTTT.

This clonotype has more than one count but fewer than ten. V and J are TRBV28 and TRBJ1-1; D is uncertain. Germline V gene lookup returns CDR1 MDHEN and CDR2 SYDVKM. V lost 7 bases to trimming and J lost 3 bases, with 6 bases between them. The CDR3 is 11 residues long. The chain's CDR3 is CASTLYTEAFF. CDR3 nucleotide sequence: TGTGCCAGCACCTTATACACTGAAGCTTTCTTT.

Only a few counts were recorded for this clonotype. The chain is built from TRBV19 and TRBJ2-3; TRBD2 agrees at 8 bases. The J segment lost 2 bases and the V segment lost 4 bases, leaving 8 bases of the junction unmatched. Germline V CDR1 and CDR2: LNHDA, SQIVND (reference sequence). The CDR3 runs 16 residues. CDR3 amino acids: CASSKGQRGITDTQYF. The CDR3, as DNA: TGTGCCAGTAGTAAAGGTCAGCGGGGGATCACAGATACGCAGTATTTT.

Notes on this clonotype: This could be a read error, since a much larger clone is one nucleotide away. The chain is built from TRBV13 and TRBJ2-3; possible D gene TRBD2, 6 bases. Germline CDR1 and CDR2: PRHDT and FYEKMQ (reference sequence). The ends were cut back, 7 bases at V and 4 bases at J, with 24 bases in the middle. This CDR3 has 17 amino acids. This chain's CDR3 is CASTLGVGLSLPDTQYF. CDR3 in DNA: TGTGCCAGCACCCTGGGGGTTGGACTATCGTTGCCAGATACGCAGTATTTT.

The V call is TRBV27, the J call TRBJ2-7; D is perhaps TRBD1 (6 bases). Trimming took 6 bases from V and 3 from J, leaving 18 bases between them. CDR1 and CDR2 (germline): MNHEY, SMNVEV (reference sequence). The CDR3 covers 15 residues. The CDR3 nucleotides are TGTGCCAGCAGACCTAGACAGGAGATCAACTACGAGCAGTACTTC. Its protein is CASRPRQEINYEQYF.

This clonotype appeared a few times. The rearrangement uses TRBV3-1 and TRBJ1-3; D ambiguous. This CDR3 is 12 amino acids long. CDR1 and CDR2 (germline): LGHDT, YNNKEL (reference sequence). V lost 1 base, J lost 9 bases, and 7 bases lay in between. The CDR3 reads CASSQVPSTIYF. CDR3 bases: TGTGCCAGCAGCCAAGTTCCATCCACCATATATTTT. The whole variable domain, filled in from reference TRBV3-1 and TRBJ1-3, reads DTAVSQTPKYLVTQMGNDKSIKCEQNLGHDTMYWYKQDSKKFLKIMFSYNNKELIINETVPNRFSPKSPDKAHLNLHINSLELGDSAVYFCASSQVPSTIYFGEGSWLTVV.

The chain is built from TRBV7-3 and TRBJ2-2, with a weak D call TRBD1 (6 bases). This CDR3 spans 15 amino acids. Trimming pared 3 bases from V and 3 bases from J, leaving 11 bases between. Germline assignment: CDR1 SGHTA and CDR2 FQGTGA. CDR3 nucleotide sequence: TGTGCCAGCAGCTTGGACAGAAGTTACACCGGGGAGCTGTTTTTT. It specifies CASSLDRSYTGELFF.

V and J are TRBV9 and TRBJ2-3, with TRBD1 matching over 7 bases. The V segment lost 4 bases and the J segment 0 bases; nucleotides outside the gene matches: 11. The germline V gene encodes CDR1 SGDLS and CDR2 YYNGEE. This CDR3 contains 17 residues. The CDR3 sequence: CASSTPTGPASTDTQYF. The CDR3 DNA is TGTGCCAGCAGCACCCCGACAGGGCCAGCTAGCACAGATACGCAGTATTTT.

This clonotype was observed at least ten times. The chain has TRBV20-1 and TRBJ2-1; TRBD2 aligns across 9 bases. Germline-derived CDR1 and CDR2 are DFQATT and SNEGSKA (reference sequence). The V segment lost 6 bases and the J segment 8 bases; nucleotides outside the gene matches: 14. The CDR3 runs 15 residues. CDR3 region: CSAPVAASGVDEQFF. CDR3 in DNA: TGCAGTGCGCCAGTGGCGGCTAGCGGGGTCGATGAGCAGTTCTTC.

This clonotype was found a few times. J is TRBJ2-1 and V is TRBV19; perhaps TRBD1 as D (6 bases). CDR1 and CDR2 from the germline V gene are LNHDA and SQIVND (reference sequence). This CDR3 is built from 15 residues. V was shortened by 4 bases and J by 9 bases, with 19 bases between the two germline ends. Here the CDR3 reads CASSSGSLGAGEQFF. As DNA, the CDR3 is TGTGCCAGTAGTAGCGGTAGCTTGGGGGCCGGTGAGCAGTTCTTC.

This clonotype was seen only a few times. The chain is built from TRBV3-1 and TRBJ1-6; a weak D match, TRBD1 (5 bases). CDR1 and CDR2 (germline): LGHDT, YNNKEL (reference sequence). The CDR3 is made up of 14 amino acids. V lost 1 base and J lost 9, with 10 bases in between. The CDR3 here is CASSQVQGTSPLHF. CDR3 in DNA: TGTGCCAGCAGCCAAGTTCAGGGTACTTCACCCCTCCACTTT.

In its sample, this clonotype was seen a few times. J is TRBJ2-2 and V is TRBV30, with TRBD2 matching 8 bases. This CDR3 is built from 13 residues. V was pared by 7 bases and J by 7 bases, with 8 bases of the junction left unmatched. The germline V gene encodes CDR1 GTSNPN and CDR2 SVGIG (reference sequence). The CDR3 coding sequence is TGTGCCTCCCTTGCAGCGGGAGTCGGGGAGCTGTTTTTT. Amino acid sequence: CASLAAGVGELFF. The whole variable domain, filled in from reference TRBV30 and TRBJ2-2, reads SQTIHQWPATLVQPVGSPLSLECTVEGTSNPNLYWYRQAAGRGLQLLFYSVGIGQISSEVPQNLSASRPQDRQFILSSKKLLLSDSGFYLCASLAAGVGELFFGEGSRLTVL.

This clonotype was seen repeatedly, ten times or more. The V and J genes are TRBV12-3 or TRBV12-4 and TRBJ2-5; no clear D gene. The CDR3 has 13 amino acids. Trimming took off 3 bases at V and 0 bases at J, with 5 bases between the two ends. For the CDR3, the DNA is TGTGCCAGCAGTTTCCGGGACCAAGAGACCCAGTACTTC. Translating it yields CASSFRDQETQYF.

The V call is TRBV28, the J call TRBJ2-7; no clear D gene. The V gene's germline CDR1 is MDHEN and CDR2 SYDVKM. The CDR3 sequence is 13 residues long. V lost 7 bases to trimming and J lost 2 bases, with 12 bases between them. The CDR3 DNA follows: TGTGCCAGCACCTCGACAATTACCTACGAGCAGTACTTC. It specifies CASTSTITYEQYF.

The chain couples TRBV4-3 to TRBJ2-2, with TRBD2 matching over 7 bases. The CDR3 contains 17 residues. J was trimmed by 2 bases and V by 0 bases; bases with no gene match: 6. Germline V gene lookup returns CDR1 LGHNA and CDR2 YSLEER. The chain's CDR3 is CASSQESSGRNTGELFF. The CDR3 bases are TGCGCCAGCAGCCAAGAATCTAGCGGTCGTAACACCGGGGAGCTGTTTTTT.

J is TRBJ2-5 and V is TRBV25-1, with unresolved D. V was shortened by 5 bases and J by 5 bases, with 12 bases between the two germline ends. Germline V lookup: CDR1 MGHDK, CDR2 SYGVNS. This CDR3 comprises 13 residues. The CDR3 protein is CASSQLGWETQYF. The CDR3 nucleotides are TGTGCCAGCAGTCAACTGGGGTGGGAGACCCAGTACTTC.

The chain couples TRBV4-1 to TRBJ2-1, with 7 bases identical to TRBD2. The V gene's germline CDR1 is MGHRA and CDR2 YSYEKL. The V and J ends lost 1 base and 4 bases, in that order; junction bases with no gene match: 13. CDR3 length: 18 amino acids. The CDR3 DNA is TGCGCCAGCAGCCAAGGGGAAGCGGGCGGGGGTGAATACAATGAGCAGTTCTTC. It specifies CASSQGEAGGGEYNEQFF.

This clonotype came up a few times. The chain has TRBV12-3 or TRBV12-4 and TRBJ2-1; maybe TRBD2 (6 bases). The V end was cut by 5 bases, the J end by 2 bases, with 16 bases between. This CDR3 is 16 amino acids long. CDR3 region: CASSPPPEGPYNEQFF. DNA for the CDR3: TGTGCCAGCAGTCCTCCCCCGGAGGGCCCCTACAATGAGCAGTTCTTC.

The chain recombines TRBV24-1 with TRBJ2-1, with D possibly being TRBD2 (5 bases). V lost 2 bases and J lost 3, with 13 bases in between. The CDR3 consists of 16 residues. The germline CDR1 and CDR2 sequences are KGHDR and SFDVKD. The CDR3 is CATSDSSGLIYNEQFF. For the CDR3, the DNA is TGTGCCACCAGTGATTCGAGCGGACTGATCTACAATGAGCAGTTCTTC.

The J gene is TRBJ2-7, the V gene TRBV9; D is undetermined. Germline V CDR1 and CDR2: SGDLS, YYNGEE. This CDR3 is 15 amino acids long. Trimming took 7 bases from V and 6 from J, leaving 23 bases between them. CDR3: CASLDQASRGGEQYF. CDR3 in DNA: TGTGCCAGCCTCGACCAAGCGAGTCGCGGCGGCGAGCAGTACTTC.

The chain is built from TRBV20-1 and TRBJ2-7; a weak D match, TRBD2 (5 bases). Germline CDR1 and CDR2: DFQATT and SNEGSKA (reference sequence). V lost 2 bases and J lost 0, with 11 bases in between. The CDR3 has 14 amino acids. The CDR3 spells CSARPAGSSYEQYF. CDR3 bases: TGCAGTGCTAGACCTGCGGGTAGCTCCTACGAGCAGTACTTC.

With respect to this clonotype: At one end the junction does not follow the germline gene, possibly because of a read error. CDR3 region: CASSLEGSGGYNEQIF. The CDR3 region has the DNA TGCGCCAGCAGCTTGGAAGGTAGCGGGGGCTACAATGAGCAGATCTTC. This rearrangement joins TRBV5-1 to TRBJ2-1; 9 positions agree with TRBD2. The CDR3 has 16 amino acids. Germline CDR1 and CDR2: SGHRS and YFSETQ.